This entry features one T cell receptor (beta chain) sequence. The target of this receptor is not known. Per-nucleotide qualities are absent, and no much larger clonotype sits a single base away. The data originate from a study of CD8 T cells in ankylosing spondylitis (dated by TCRdb to between 2016 and 2019). Study-level background: The study set out to find disease-linked TCR variants by profiling T cell receptor beta repertoires in ankylosing spondylitis patients and healthy donors. The whole study cohort included 85 to 120 healthy donors and 25 or so ankylosing spondylitis patients. Peripheral blood was sampled, and synovial fluid was also collected from ankylosing spondylitis patients.

Reads for this sample came from an Illumina HiSeq 2500. Quantitative 5'-RACE with molecular barcodes was used to prepare TCR beta libraries. The published analysis was carried out like this. A new computational method, built on a probabilistic model of VDJ rearrangement, was used to identify disease-linked TCR variants. Using fastp at Q25 and MiXCR, TCRdb reprocessed the public reads and kept productive beta chains. Each CDR3 protein appears once, grouped with its most common genes and DNA. These V and J calls are TCRdb output, not the study's own analysis. For this sample there are 340,000 or so distinct CDR3 sequences; roughly 14% appear just once. The top ten clones comprise around 1% of the sample. What the research found in general, with its limitations: Blood from ankylosing spondylitis patients appeared to be characterized by a TCR beta motif made up of seven or eight highly homologous amino acid variants. A CD8+ phenotype was shown by the disease-linked clones, which were found at relatively low frequencies in peripheral blood. According to the report, matched synovial fluid samples from ankylosing spondylitis patients were significantly enriched for the disease-linked clones. Some of the motif variants had been reported before in the synovial fluid and blood of reactive arthritis patients, a finding that suggests common disease-initiation mechanisms.

This TCR was sampled from a male donor with ankylosing spondylitis or in good health (not recorded which). Source material: blood, either unsorted or a sorted T cell fraction (not recorded which).

The nucleotide sequence is given as TGCAGTGCTAGGGCGGGAGGGAACACCGGGGAGCTGTTTTTT. Translated, this gives CSARAGGNTGELFF. Here the chain combines TRBV20-1 and TRBJ2-2, and 8 junction bases match TRBD2. V ends up 3 bases short and J 1 base short, with an unmatched junction base count of 1. CDR1 DFQATT and CDR2 SNEGSKA are derived from the germline V gene (reference sequence). The CDR3 sequence holds 14 residues, the cysteine and phenylalanine included. Only CDR3 DNA remains: 42 bases, in frame from the first base.